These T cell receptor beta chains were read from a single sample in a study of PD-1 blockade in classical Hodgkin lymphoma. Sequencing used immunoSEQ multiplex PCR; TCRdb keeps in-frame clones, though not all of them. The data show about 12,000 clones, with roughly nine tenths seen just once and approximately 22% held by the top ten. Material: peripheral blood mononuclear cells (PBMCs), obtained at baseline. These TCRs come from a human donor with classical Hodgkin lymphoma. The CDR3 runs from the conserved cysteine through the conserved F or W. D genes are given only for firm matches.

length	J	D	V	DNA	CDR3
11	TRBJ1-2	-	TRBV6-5	TGTGCCAGCATACGGGGAGAGAGCTACACCTTC	CASIRGESYTF
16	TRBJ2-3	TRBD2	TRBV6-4	TGTGCCAGCAGTGACCACCCTAGCGGGGATGTAGATACGCAGTATTTT	CASSDHPSGDVDTQYF
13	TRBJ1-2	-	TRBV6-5	TGTGCCAGCATGGACCCCGGGGACTATGGCTACACCTTC	CASMDPGDYGYTF
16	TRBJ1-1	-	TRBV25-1	TGTGCCAGCAGGGGGCGGAGTTGGGCGGGAGGCCCTGAAGCTTTCTTT	CASRGRSWAGGPEAFF
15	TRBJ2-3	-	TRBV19	TGTGCCAGTAGTATAGTCGGCGGGGGCACAGATACGCAGTATTTT	CASSIVGGGTDTQYF
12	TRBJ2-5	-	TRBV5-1	TGCGCCAGCAGCTTTACAGAAGAGACCCAGTACTTC	CASSFTEETQYF
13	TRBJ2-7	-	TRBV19	TGTGCCAGTAGTACGGGATCCTTCTACGAGCAGTACTTC	CASSTGSFYEQYF
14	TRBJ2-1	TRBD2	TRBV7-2	TGTGCCAGCAGCTTAATCGGGGGGGGCAATGAGCAGTTCTTC	CASSLIGGGNEQFF
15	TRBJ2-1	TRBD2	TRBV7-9	TGTGCCAGCGGAATTAGCGGGAGCCTCTACAATGAGCAGTTCTTC	CASGISGSLYNEQFF
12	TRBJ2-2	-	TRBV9	TGTGCCAGCAGCGCCAACACCGGGGAGCTGTTTTTT	CASSANTGELFF
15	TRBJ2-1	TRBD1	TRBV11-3	TGTGCCAGCAGCCTCGACAGGGGGCCCCACAATGAGCAGTTCTTC	CASSLDRGPHNEQFF
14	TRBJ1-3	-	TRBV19	TGTGCCAGTCAGACAGGTTTCTCTGGAAACACCATATATTTT	CASQTGFSGNTIYF
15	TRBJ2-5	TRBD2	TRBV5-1	TGCGCCAGCAGTCAAGGGACGGCGGGAGGAGAGACCCAGTACTTC	CASSQGTAGGETQYF
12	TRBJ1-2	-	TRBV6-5	TGTGCCAGCAGCTACCTCAATGGAGACTACACCTTC	CASSYLNGDYTF
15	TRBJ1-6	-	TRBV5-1	TGCGCCAGCAGCTTGGCCAATCAGTTAAATTCGGCCCTCCACTTT	CASSLANQLNSALHF
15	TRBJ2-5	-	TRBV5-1	TGCGCCAGCAGCTTGGAGGCGGGGGCCCAAGAGACCCAGTACTTC	CASSLEAGAQETQYF
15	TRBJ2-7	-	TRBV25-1	TGTGCCAGCAGTGCCATCGGGGACACAACCTACGAGCAGTACTTC	CASSAIGDTTYEQYF
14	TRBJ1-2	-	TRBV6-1	TGTGCCAGCAGTGTAACGGCCGTCGGCGATGGCTACACCTTC	CASSVTAVGDGYTF
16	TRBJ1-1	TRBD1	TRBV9	TGTGCCAGCAGCGTAGAGGGGGCAGGGAGGGTAACTGAAGCTTTCTTT	CASSVEGAGRVTEAFF
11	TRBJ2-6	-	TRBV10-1	TGCGCCAGCAGTGACTCTAACGTCCTGACTTTC	CASSDSNVLTF
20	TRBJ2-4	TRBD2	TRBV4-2	TGTGCCAGCAGCCCCCCCGGACTAGCGGGGGGCCGGGTAACCAAAAACATTCAGTACTTC	CASSPPGLAGGRVTKNIQYF
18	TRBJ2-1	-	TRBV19	TGTGCCAGTAGTAAGGGGCCCGGTGCGCGGACAAGTTACAATGAGCAGTTCTTC	CASSKGPGARTSYNEQFF
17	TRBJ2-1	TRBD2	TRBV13	TGTGCCAGCAGCTATACCGGGACTAGCGGGACTAACCCTGAGCAGTTCTTC	CASSYTGTSGTNPEQFF
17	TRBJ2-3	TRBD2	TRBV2	TGTGCCAGCAGTGAAGCGCTTAAACTAGCGGGAGGAGATACGCAGTATTTT	CASSEALKLAGGDTQYF
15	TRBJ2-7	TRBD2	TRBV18	TGTGCCAGCTCACCACAAGCGGGAGGGCCATACGAGCAGTACTTC	CASSPQAGGPYEQYF
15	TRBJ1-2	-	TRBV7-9	TGTGCCAGCAGCTTAGGTTTATCGGGGGTCTATGGCTACACCTTC	CASSLGLSGVYGYTF
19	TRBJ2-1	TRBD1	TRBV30	TGTGCCTGGAGGGCCCAGGGACAGGCCTACAGCAGCTCCTACAATGAGCAGTTCTTC	CAWRAQGQAYSSSYNEQFF
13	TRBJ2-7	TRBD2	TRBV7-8	TGTGCCAGCAGCTTAGCGGGAGGGTTTGAGCAGTACTTC	CASSLAGGFEQYF
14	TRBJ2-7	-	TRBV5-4	TGTGCCAGCAGCTTTGGACGGGAACTCTACGAGCAGTACTTC	CASSFGRELYEQYF
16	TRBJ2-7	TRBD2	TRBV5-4	TGTGCCAGCAGCATGGGACTAGCGGGAGTACCCTACGAGCAGTACTTC	CASSMGLAGVPYEQYF
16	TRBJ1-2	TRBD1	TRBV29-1	TGCAGCGTTGAAGAGGATGCCGGGACAGGGGCCTATGGCTACACCTTC	CSVEEDAGTGAYGYTF
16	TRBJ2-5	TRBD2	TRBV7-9	TGTGCCAGCAGCTCAATAGCGGGGGAGTACCAAGAGACCCAGTACTTC	CASSSIAGEYQETQYF
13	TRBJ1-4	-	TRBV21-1	TGTGCCAGCAGCAGCTGGACAGATGAAAAACTGTTTTTT	CASSSWTDEKLFF